The subject of this entry is one T cell receptor (beta chain). Its antigen is not identified. This sample stems from a study of T-cell memory formation after mild COVID-19. General study points: CD4+ contracting clones were found mainly in CM and EM, and CD8+ ones in EMRA.

CDR1 KGHSH and CDR2 LQKENI come from the germline V gene. CDR3 length: 15 residues. The V segment lost 3 bases and the J segment 3 bases; nucleotides outside the gene matches: 5. 5'RACE with constant-segment primers yielded barcoded, UMI-tagged TCR alpha and TCR beta cDNA libraries. Each CDR3 protein gets one entry after TCRdb re-called the 5' RACE reads with MiXCR. The sample contains under 200,000 distinct CDR3 sequences, about an eighth of which appear only once. The chain employs TRBV18 and TRBJ2-5, with TRBD2 matching over 9 bases. Sequencing was carried out using PBMCs or a T cell subset sorted from them (not recorded which). The sequence was obtained from a man aged 18 to 29 who had mild COVID-19 (a few samples of this study predate the infection). Cell type and time point are not known. CDR3 sequence reads: CASSPNSGGEETQYF. CDR3 nucleotides: TGTGCCAGCTCACCGAATAGCGGGGGAGAAGAGACCCAGTACTTC.